This TCR beta chain was retrieved from a study of blood T cell repertoires in COVID-19. Study details: Sources were T cells, B-cell-depleted T cells, or PBMCs; the material itself was cDNA or gDNA.

Profiling relied on immunoSEQ multiplex PCR, and the TCRdb table lists in-frame clones only, not all of them. The sample has under 300,000 clones, approximately 88% seen once; the top ten hold about 0.8%. V was shortened by 5 bases and J by 2 bases, with 12 bases between the two germline ends. Germline V gene data show CDR1 as LNHDA and CDR2 as SQIVND (reference sequence). The CDR3 has 14 residues. The V gene is TRBV19, the J gene TRBJ1-1, with a weak D call TRBD1 (5 bases). This sequence originates from a woman aged 30 to 39 with acute or convalescent COVID-19. The sequenced sample was peripheral blood. The CDR3 loop reads CASSPQDANTEAFF. DNA for the CDR3: TGTGCCAGTAGTCCACAGGACGCAAACACTGAAGCTTTCTTT.